This T cell receptor beta chain was documented in a study of T cell responses to AZD1222 COVID-19 vaccine. Background on the study: Second-dose intervals near 4 or 12 weeks were combined.

Findings and caveats of the study: A mostly white British donor set with more females was recruited, and clonal diversity was possibly underestimated. At study baseline, merely about 6 AZD1222 recipients were seropositive. Spike-specific TCR depth and breadth grew after two AZD1222 doses.

V was cut by 2 bases and J by 10 bases, with 6 bases left in between. This CDR3 region has 11 residues. Germline V lookup: CDR1 SGHAT, CDR2 FQNNGV. The table came from immunoSEQ multiplex PCR; TCRdb's copy has only in-frame clones and leaves some out. The sample holds 73,000 or so clones; more than 70% are singletons and the top ten take about 20%. Worth noting for this clone: Its antigen remains unidentified.

This chain links TRBV11-2 with TRBJ2-1; the D is unclear. This receptor was taken from an adult in good health. The sample consisted of peripheral blood, taken on day 0 of AZD1222 vaccination. The CDR3 sequence is CASSLLAEQFF. CDR3 coding DNA: TGTGCCAGCAGCTTACTGGCAGAGCAGTTCTTC.